What follows is one T cell receptor beta chain and its context. The antigen is not known. The sample comes from a study of radiotherapy plus CTLA-4 blockade in lung cancer. Study findings and constraints: Reports identified early blood T cell clone dynamics, with interferon-beta, as the best response predictor.

Produced via immunoSEQ multiplex PCR; TCRdb's table is partial and in-frame only. The table has tens of thousands of clones, around 79% seen once. This TCR came from a human donor with non-small cell lung cancer whose response to radiotherapy plus ipilimumab could not be evaluated. Some clones in this sample may be carry-over from other donors' samples. Specimen: peripheral blood, collected from a patient treated with radiotherapy plus ipilimumab.

CDR3 loop: CASSLVLGRANEQYF. DNA of the CDR3: TGTGCCAGCAGCTTGGTCCTGGGGCGCGCCAACGAGCAGTACTTC. V gene TRBV5-6 combines with J gene TRBJ2-7; the D gene is possibly TRBD1 (5 bases). The ends were cut back, 0 bases at V and 5 bases at J, with 15 bases in the middle. Germline CDR1 reads SGHDT; CDR2 reads YYEEEE. The CDR3 sequence is 15 residues long.